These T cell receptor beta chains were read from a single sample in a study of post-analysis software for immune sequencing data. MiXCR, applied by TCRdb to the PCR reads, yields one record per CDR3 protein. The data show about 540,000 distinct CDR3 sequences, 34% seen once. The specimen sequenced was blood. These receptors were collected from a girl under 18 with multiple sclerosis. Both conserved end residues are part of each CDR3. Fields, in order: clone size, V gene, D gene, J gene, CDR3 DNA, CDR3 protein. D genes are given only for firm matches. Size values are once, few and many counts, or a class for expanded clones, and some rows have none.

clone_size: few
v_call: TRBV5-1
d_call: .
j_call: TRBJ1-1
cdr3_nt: TGCGCCAGCAGAGAGTGGCAGGGTGCGTCCACTGAAGCTTTCTTT
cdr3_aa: CASREWQGASTEAFF

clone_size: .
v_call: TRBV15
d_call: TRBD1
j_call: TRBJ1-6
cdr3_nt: TGTGCCACCAGCACCCGGGACAGTCCTCTCCACTTT
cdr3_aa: CATSTRDSPLHF

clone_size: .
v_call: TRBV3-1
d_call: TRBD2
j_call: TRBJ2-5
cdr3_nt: TGTACCGGCAGCCATAGCCGGGGGGGTTTGGAGACCCAGTACTTC
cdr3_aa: CTGSHSRGGLETQYF

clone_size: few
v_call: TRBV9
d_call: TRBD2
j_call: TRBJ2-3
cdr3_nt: TGTGCCAGCAGCCTCGCGGGGACTACCCGCACAGATACGCAGTATTTT
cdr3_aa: CASSLAGTTRTDTQYF

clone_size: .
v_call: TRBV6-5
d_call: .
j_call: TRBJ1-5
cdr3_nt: TGTGCCAGCGGGCGGGGGAGCGATCAGCCCCAGCATTTT
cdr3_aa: CASGRGSDQPQHF

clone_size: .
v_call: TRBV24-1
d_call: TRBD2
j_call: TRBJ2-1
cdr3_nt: TGTGCCACCGGGTGGCGGGGGGTCCAGTTCTTC
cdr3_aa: CATGWRGVQFF

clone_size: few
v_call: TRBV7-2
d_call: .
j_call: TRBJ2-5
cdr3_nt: TGTGCCAGCAGCGTGGACAGCCAAGAGACCCAGTACTTC
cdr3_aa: CASSVDSQETQYF

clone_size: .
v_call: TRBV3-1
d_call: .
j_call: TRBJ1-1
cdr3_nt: TGTGCCAGCAGATTTTGGGGCCAGCGGAACACTGAAGCTTTCTTT
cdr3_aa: CASRFWGQRNTEAFF

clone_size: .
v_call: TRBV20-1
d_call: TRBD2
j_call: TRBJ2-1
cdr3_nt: TGCAGTGCTTCCTTCCCCAGCGGGGGGGCCCACTACAATGAGCAGTTCTTC
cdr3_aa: CSASFPSGGAHYNEQFF

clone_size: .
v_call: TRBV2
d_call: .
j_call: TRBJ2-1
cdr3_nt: TGTGCCAGCAAGGGGGGGCCGACCTCCTACAATGAGCAGTTCTTC
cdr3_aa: CASKGGPTSYNEQFF

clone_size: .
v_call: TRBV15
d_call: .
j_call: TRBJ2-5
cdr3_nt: TGTGCCACCAGCAGAGGACAGGAGAGCTCTGGGACCCAGTACTTC
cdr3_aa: CATSRGQESSGTQYF

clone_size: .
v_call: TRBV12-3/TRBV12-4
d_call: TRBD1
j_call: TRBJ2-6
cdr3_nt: TGTGCCAGCAGCGGAACGGGGAGTCCGGGACAGACCTCTGGGGCCAACGTCCTGACTTTC
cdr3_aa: CASSGTGSPGQTSGANVLTF

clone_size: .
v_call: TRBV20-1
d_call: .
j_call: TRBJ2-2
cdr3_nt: TGCAGTGCTAGAGACCTAGCTCGGGCCGGGGAGCTGTTTTTT
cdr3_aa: CSARDLARAGELFF

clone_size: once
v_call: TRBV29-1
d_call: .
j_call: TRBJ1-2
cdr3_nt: TGCAGCGTTGAAGATCGTTGGCAGGGGACTAACTATGGCTACACCTTC
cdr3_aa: CSVEDRWQGTNYGYTF

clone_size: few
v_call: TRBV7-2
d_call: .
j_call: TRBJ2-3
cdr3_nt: TGTGCCAGCAGCTTAGGCGAGGTCTGGTCCACAGATACGCAGTATTTT
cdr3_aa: CASSLGEVWSTDTQYF

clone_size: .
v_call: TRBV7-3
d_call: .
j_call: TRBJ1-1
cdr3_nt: TGTGCCAGCAGCTCCGGCGGACAGAACACTGAAGCTTTCTTT
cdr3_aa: CASSSGGQNTEAFF

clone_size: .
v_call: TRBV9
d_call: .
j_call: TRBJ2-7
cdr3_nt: TGTGCCAGCAGCGTCCAGACAGGAAGAGCCTACGAGCAGTACTTC
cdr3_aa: CASSVQTGRAYEQYF

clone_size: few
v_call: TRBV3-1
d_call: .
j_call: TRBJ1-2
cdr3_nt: TGTGCCAGCAGCCAGGATATGAATTATGGCTACACCTTC
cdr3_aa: CASSQDMNYGYTF

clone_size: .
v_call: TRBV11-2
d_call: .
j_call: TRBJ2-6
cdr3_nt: TGTGCCAGCAGCTTAGAGGCTCGGTCGGTCTACTCTGGGGCCAACGTCCTGACTTTC
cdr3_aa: CASSLEARSVYSGANVLTF

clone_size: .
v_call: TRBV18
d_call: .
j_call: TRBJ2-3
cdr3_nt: TGTGCCAGTCGACTGGCGGGATTGGATACGCAGTATTTT
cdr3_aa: CASRLAGLDTQYF

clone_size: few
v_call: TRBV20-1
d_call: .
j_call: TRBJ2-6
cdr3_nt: TGCAGTGCGACTCAGGGTTCTGGGGCCAACGTCCTGACTTTC
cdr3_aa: CSATQGSGANVLTF

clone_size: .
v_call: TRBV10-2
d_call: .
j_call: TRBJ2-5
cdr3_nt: TGCGCCAGCAGGGGGTCAACAGGGGAGACCCAGTACTTC
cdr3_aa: CASRGSTGETQYF

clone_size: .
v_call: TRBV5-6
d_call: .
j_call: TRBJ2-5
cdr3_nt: TGTGCCAGCAGTGGGCAGAACGAGACCCAGTACTTC
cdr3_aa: CASSGQNETQYF

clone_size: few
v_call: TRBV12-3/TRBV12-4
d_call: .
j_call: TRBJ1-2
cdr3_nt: TGTGCCAGCGGTCCGGGGCAGGGTTTCTATGGCTACACCTTC
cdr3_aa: CASGPGQGFYGYTF

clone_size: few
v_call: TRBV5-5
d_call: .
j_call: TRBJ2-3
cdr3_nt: TGTGCCAGCTCCGTAGACGCAGGCAATACGCAGTATTTT
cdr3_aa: CASSVDAGNTQYF

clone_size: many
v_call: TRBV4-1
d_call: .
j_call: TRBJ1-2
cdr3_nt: TGCGCCAGCAGCCAGGATTGGGGGGGTCCTGGCTACACCTTC
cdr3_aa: CASSQDWGGPGYTF

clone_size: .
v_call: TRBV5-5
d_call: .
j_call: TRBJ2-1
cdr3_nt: TGTGCCAGCAGCTTGACTAGTGTACCCTACAATGAGCAGTTCTTC
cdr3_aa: CASSLTSVPYNEQFF

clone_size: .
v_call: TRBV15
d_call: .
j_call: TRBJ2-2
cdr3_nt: TGTGCCACCAGCAGAGAGGGTAGTCGCACCGGGGAGCTGTTTTTT
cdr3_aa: CATSREGSRTGELFF

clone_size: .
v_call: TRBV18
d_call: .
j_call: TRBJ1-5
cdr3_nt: TGTGCCAGCCAACCGGGGGTCGATCAGCCCCAGCATTTT
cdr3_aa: CASQPGVDQPQHF

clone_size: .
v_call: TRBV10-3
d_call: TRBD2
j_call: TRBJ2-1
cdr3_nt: TGTGCCATCAGTGGGGGCGGGGGGTCCTACAATGAGCAGTTCTTC
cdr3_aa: CAISGGGGSYNEQFF

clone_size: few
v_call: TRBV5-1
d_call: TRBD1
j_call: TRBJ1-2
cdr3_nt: TGCGCCAGCAGCCAGACAGGGGAAGCCTATGGCTACACCTTC
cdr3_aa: CASSQTGEAYGYTF

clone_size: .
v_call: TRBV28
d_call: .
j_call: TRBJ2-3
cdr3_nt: TGTGCCACCTTAACGGAACAGGGCTCAGATACGCAGTATTTT
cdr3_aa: CATLTEQGSDTQYF

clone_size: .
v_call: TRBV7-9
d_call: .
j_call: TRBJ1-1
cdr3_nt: TGTGCCACCTTTGAGGGGACTGAAGCTTTCTTT
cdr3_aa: CATFEGTEAFF

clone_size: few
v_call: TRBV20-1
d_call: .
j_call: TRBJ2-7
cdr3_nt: TGCAGTGCTAGTCGTCTACCGACTCCGGAGCAGTACTTC
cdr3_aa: CSASRLPTPEQYF

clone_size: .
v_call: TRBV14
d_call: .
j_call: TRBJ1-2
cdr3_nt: TGTGCCAGCAGCCAAGGCGGACCGGGTAACTATGGCTACACCTTC
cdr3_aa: CASSQGGPGNYGYTF

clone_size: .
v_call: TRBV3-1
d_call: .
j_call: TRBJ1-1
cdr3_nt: TGTGCCAGCAGCCAGGGACGGACCATGAACACTGAAGCTTTCTTT
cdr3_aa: CASSQGRTMNTEAFF

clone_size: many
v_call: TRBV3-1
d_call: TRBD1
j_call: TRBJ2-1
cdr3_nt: TGTGCCAGCAGCCAACAAGGGACAGGGGGCTACAATGAGCAGTTCTTC
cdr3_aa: CASSQQGTGGYNEQFF